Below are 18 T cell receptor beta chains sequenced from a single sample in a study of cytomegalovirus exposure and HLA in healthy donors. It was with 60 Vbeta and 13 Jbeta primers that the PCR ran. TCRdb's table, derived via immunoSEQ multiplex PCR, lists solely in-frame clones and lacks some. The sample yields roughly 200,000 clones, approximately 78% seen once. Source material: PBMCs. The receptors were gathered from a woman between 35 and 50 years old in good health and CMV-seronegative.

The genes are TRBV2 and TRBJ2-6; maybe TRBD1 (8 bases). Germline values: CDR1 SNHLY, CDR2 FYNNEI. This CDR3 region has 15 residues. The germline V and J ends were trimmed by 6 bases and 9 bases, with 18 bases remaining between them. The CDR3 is CASSGNRGGDNVLTF. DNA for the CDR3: TGTGCCAGCAGCGGGAACAGGGGGGGCGACAACGTCCTGACTTTC.

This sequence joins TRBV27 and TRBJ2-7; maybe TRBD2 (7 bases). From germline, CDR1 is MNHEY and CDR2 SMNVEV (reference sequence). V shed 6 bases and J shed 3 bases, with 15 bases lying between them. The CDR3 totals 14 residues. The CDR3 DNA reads TGTGCCAGCAGACGTGGGGGGGGCTTCTACGAGCAGTACTTC. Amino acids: CASRRGGGFYEQYF.

The CDR3 spells CASRLRTGGSQPQHF. Written as DNA, the CDR3 is TGTGCCAGCAGACTCAGAACAGGGGGATCTCAGCCCCAGCATTTT. This rearrangement joins TRBV6-1 to TRBJ1-5, with 8 bases identical to TRBD1. The CDR3 is 15 amino acids. Trimming took 6 bases from V and 6 from J; bases not matched to a gene: 10. The germline V gene encodes CDR1 MNHNS and CDR2 SASEGT.

The CDR3 region has the DNA TGTGCCAGCAGCCATGATCTACTAGCTAATGAGCAGTTCTTC. Its translation is CASSHDLLANEQFF. The chain has TRBV11-2 and TRBJ2-1, with TRBD2 as a possible D gene (6 bases). The germline gives CDR1 SGHAT, CDR2 FQNNGV. With 5 bases removed from V and 7 bases from J, the gap between germline ends came to 15 bases. The CDR3 is 14 residues long.

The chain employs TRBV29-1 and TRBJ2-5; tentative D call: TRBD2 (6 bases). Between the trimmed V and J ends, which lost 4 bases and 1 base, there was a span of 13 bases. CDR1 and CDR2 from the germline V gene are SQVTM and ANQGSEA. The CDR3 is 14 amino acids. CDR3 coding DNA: TGCAGCGTTGGAGGGAGGCCGAGCCAAGAGACCCAGTACTTC. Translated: CSVGGRPSQETQYF.

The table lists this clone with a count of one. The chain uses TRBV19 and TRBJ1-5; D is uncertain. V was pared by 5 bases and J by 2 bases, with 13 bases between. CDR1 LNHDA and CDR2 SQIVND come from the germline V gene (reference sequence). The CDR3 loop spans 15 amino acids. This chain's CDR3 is CASSARLRGNQPQHF. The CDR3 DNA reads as TGTGCCAGTAGTGCGCGACTTCGGGGCAATCAGCCCCAGCATTTT. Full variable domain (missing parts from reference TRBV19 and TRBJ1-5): DGGITQSPKYLFRKEGQNVTLSCEQNLNHDAMYWYRQDPGQGLRLIYYSQIVNDFQKGDIAEGYSVSREKKESFPLTVTSAQKNPTAFYLCASSARLRGNQPQHFGDGTRLSIL.

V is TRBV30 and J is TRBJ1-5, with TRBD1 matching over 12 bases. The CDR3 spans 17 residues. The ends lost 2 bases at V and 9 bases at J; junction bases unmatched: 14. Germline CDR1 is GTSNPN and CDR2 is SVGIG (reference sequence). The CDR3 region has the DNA TGTGCCTGGAGTTCATCCGGGACAGGGGGCCGACTAAGGCCCCAGCATTTT. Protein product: CAWSSSGTGGRLRPQHF.

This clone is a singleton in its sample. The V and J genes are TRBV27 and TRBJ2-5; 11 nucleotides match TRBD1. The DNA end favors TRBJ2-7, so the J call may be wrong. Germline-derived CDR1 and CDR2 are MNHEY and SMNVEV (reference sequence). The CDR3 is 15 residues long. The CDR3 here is CASSWSGQGGYEQYF. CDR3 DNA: TGTGCCAGCAGCTGGTCGGGACAGGGGGGTTACGAGCAGTACTTC.

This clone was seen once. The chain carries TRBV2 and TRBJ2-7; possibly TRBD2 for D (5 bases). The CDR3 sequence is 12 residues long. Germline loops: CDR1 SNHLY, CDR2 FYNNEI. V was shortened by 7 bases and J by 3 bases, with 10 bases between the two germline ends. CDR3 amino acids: CASNIGNYEQYF. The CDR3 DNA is TGTGCCAGCAACATCGGGAACTACGAGCAGTACTTC.

The CDR3 DNA reads TGTGCCAGCTCACCCACGGGACAGGGAGTCTATGGCTACACCTTC. Protein sequence: CASSPTGQGVYGYTF. J is TRBJ1-2 and V is TRBV18; TRBD1 agrees at 9 bases. Germline V CDR1 and CDR2: KGHSH, LQKENI. The CDR3 length is 15 residues. J was trimmed by 4 bases and V by 3 bases; bases with no gene match: 6.

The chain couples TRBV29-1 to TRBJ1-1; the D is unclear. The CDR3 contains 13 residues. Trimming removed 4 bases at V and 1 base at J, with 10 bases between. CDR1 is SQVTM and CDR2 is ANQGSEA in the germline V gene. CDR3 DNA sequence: TGCAGCGTTGTATTCGGGGAGAACACTGAAGCTTTCTTT. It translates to CSVVFGENTEAFF.

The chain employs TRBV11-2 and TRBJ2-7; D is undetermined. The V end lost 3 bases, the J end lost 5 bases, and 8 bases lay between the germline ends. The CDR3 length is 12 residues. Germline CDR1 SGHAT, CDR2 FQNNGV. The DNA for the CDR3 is TGTGCCAGCAGCTTTTCAGGCGACGAGCAGTACTTC. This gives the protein CASSFSGDEQYF.

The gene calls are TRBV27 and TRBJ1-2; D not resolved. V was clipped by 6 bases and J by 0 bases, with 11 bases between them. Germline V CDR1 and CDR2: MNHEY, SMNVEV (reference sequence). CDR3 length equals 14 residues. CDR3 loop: CASSPRRSNYGYTF. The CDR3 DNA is TGTGCCAGCAGCCCCAGGAGGTCTAACTATGGCTACACCTTC.

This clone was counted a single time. CDR3 loop: CASSQGDRRTHYGYTF. As DNA, the CDR3 is TGCGCCAGCAGCCAAGGGGACAGGCGAACGCACTATGGCTACACCTTC. The chain couples TRBV4-1 to TRBJ1-2; TRBD1 matches 8 bases. J was trimmed by 3 bases and V by 1 base; bases with no gene match: 7. Germline V gene data show CDR1 as MGHRA and CDR2 as YSYEKL. The CDR3 contains 16 residues.

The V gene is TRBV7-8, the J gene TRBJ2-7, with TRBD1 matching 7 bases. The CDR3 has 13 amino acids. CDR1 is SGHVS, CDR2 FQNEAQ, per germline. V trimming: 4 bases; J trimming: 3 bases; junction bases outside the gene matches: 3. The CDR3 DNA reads TGTGCCAGCAGCTCGGGGACAGACTACGAGCAGTACTTC. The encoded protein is CASSSGTDYEQYF.

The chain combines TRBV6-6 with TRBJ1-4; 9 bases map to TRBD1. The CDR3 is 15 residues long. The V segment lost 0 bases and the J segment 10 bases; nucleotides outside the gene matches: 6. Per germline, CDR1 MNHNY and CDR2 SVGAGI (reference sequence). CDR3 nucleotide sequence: TGTGCCAGCAGTTACTCGGGGACAGGGAAGGTAAAACTGTTTTTT. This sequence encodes CASSYSGTGKVKLFF.

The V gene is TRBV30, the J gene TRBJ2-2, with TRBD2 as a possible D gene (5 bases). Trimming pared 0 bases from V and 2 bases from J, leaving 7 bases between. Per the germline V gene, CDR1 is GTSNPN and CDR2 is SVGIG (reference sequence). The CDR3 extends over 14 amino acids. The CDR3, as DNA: TGTGCCTGGAGTGTACGACTAAACACCGGGGAGCTGTTTTTT. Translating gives CAWSVRLNTGELFF.

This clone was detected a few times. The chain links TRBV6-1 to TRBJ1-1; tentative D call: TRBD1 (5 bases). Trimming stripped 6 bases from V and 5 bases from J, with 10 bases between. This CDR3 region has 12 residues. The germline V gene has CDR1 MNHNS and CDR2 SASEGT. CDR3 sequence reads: CASRSGWTEAFF. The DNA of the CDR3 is TGTGCCAGCAGGTCAGGGTGGACTGAAGCTTTCTTT.